Listed here is a single TCR beta chain. No cognate antigen has been identified for it. Base qualities are not recorded, but no much larger clone differs from it by a single base. CDR3 length: 14 amino acids, cysteine to phenylalanine. Just CDR3 DNA is preserved here, 42 bases in frame from base 1. Trimming removed 3 bases from V and 5 bases from J, leaving 13 bases between the germline ends. CDR1 and CDR2 are read off the germline V gene as SGHDN and FVKESK. PBMCs were isolated by Ficoll-Paque density gradient centrifugation. The data are from a study of T-cell memory formation after mild COVID-19 (dated by TCRdb to the early 2020s). Background for the entire study: TCR sequence clusters from the two donors were found to be largely donor specific. Two young, previously healthy adult volunteers, one female and one male, were included in the cohort. T-cell clones expanding and contracting after mild COVID-19 in two donors were tracked by longitudinal TCRalpha and TCRbeta repertoire sequencing. Summary of the overall study and its limitations: Contracting CD4+ clones turned up mainly in the CM and EM memory subsets, whereas EMRA was where CD8+ clones were enriched. Some responding clones were detected in pre-infection memory, suggesting pre-existing cross-reactive memory T cells joined the SARS-CoV-2 response. SARS-CoV-2 specificity of the second-wave clones peaking on day 37 was not confirmed. The study included only a couple of mild cases, and larger cohorts that include severe cases with pre-infection samples were judged to be necessary. Clones that contracted from day 15 to 85 showed balanced CD4/CD8 phenotypes, whereas a second wave of clones that expanded from day 15 to 37 leaned towards CD4+.

Sequencing instrument: Illumina NovaSeq 6000. TCRalpha and TCRbeta cDNA libraries were built by 5'RACE with constant-segment primers, adding sample barcodes and unique molecular identifiers. RNA was extracted from every sample with Trizol reagent. The libraries were amplified in two PCR steps, and the second step added a second sample barcode and Illumina TruSeq adapters. The libraries were sequenced on an Illumina NovaSeq using 2 x 150 bp paired-end reads. On the study's bioinformatics: Demultiplexing of reads and collapsing into UMI-guided consensus sequences were performed with migec v1.2.7. With mixcr v2.1.11, UMI consensuses were aligned to TRA and TRB V and J templates and assembled into clonotypes. Clonotypes were classified as expanded or contracted when called significant by both edgeR and NoisET, with noise models trained on biological replicates. edgeR calls used a false discovery rate-adjusted p below 0.01 and a log2 fold-change threshold of 1. As an exploratory analysis of dynamics, max-normalized trajectories of the 1000 most abundant clonotypes were examined with PCA combined with hierarchical clustering. Separately sequenced CD4+ and CD8+ repertoires were used to assign the CD4 or CD8 phenotype of responding clones. TCRdb passed the public sequencing reads through fastp at Q25 and MiXCR, retaining productive beta sequences. Each CDR3 protein gets just one entry, which takes the most common genes and DNA from the rows behind it. These V and J calls originate from TCRdb's pipeline instead of the authors' own analysis. The sample table lists under 650,000 distinct CDR3 sequences, approximately 19% of them with a count of one. The top ten clonotypes cover around 13% of the sample.

The TCR was taken from an adult woman who had mild COVID-19 (a few samples of this study predate the infection). The sample titles of this study are shuffled in the database, so cell type and time point are left out; the donor was told from shared clones. Material: PBMCs or a T cell subset sorted from them (not recorded which). Recombination joined TRBV14 with TRBJ2-5, with a tentative D call of TRBD1 or TRBD2, each matching 5 bases. Here the CDR3 is given as CASSHARWGETQYF. The base sequence is TGTGCCAGCAGCCACGCGCGATGGGGGGAGACCCAGTACTTC.